The 25 T cell receptor beta chains below all came from one sample that was sequenced in a study of shared clonotypes between healthy human individuals. Measured with immunoSEQ multiplex PCR; TCRdb has only the in-frame clones, and not every one. The sample includes some 500,000 clones, around 96% of them seen just once. Sequenced sample: naive CD4+ T cells sorted from blood. The subset was: CD45RA+ positively selected. The receptors here all came from a woman in her 30s in good health.

The J gene is TRBJ2-7, the V gene TRBV28; D call uncertain. Trimming removed 6 bases at V and 0 bases at J, with 6 bases between. This CDR3 spans 12 amino acids. CDR1 is MDHEN, CDR2 SYDVKM, per germline. The CDR3 loop reads CASRSHSYEQYF. CDR3 DNA sequence: TGTGCCAGCAGGTCTCACTCCTACGAGCAGTACTTC.

This clone was observed a single time. The J gene is TRBJ2-2, the V gene TRBV18; 9 bases line up with TRBD2. Trimming cost V 1 base and J 7 bases; bases outside gene matches: 10. The CDR3 consists of 17 residues. Per germline, CDR1 KGHSH and CDR2 LQKENI. The CDR3 spells CASSPLGGRASNGELFF. The DNA for the CDR3 is TGTGCCAGCTCACCACTCGGCGGGAGGGCCTCGAACGGGGAGCTGTTTTTT.

The chain recombines TRBV6-5 with TRBJ1-1; TRBD1 agrees at 7 bases. V shed 5 bases and J 1 base; nucleotides not matched to a gene: 7. The V gene's germline CDR1 is MNHEY and CDR2 SVGAGI. The CDR3 consists of 15 residues. The CDR3 DNA sequence: TGTGCCAGCAGTCCCCAGGGGGGTTCGAACACTGAAGCTTTCTTT. Amino acids: CASSPQGGSNTEAFF.

The J gene is TRBJ2-7, the V gene TRBV5-1, with D hard to call. CDR3 length: 14 amino acids. Trimming stripped 0 bases from V and 4 bases from J, with 11 bases between. Germline V gene data show CDR1 as SGHRS and CDR2 as YFSETQ. The CDR3 bases are TGCGCCAGCAGCTTGGGTTCGACTTTTTACGAGCAGTACTTC. It specifies CASSLGSTFYEQYF.

The genes are TRBV9 and TRBJ2-7, with a weak D call TRBD1 (6 bases). CDR1 and CDR2 from the germline V gene are SGDLS and YYNGEE. The V end was cut by 4 bases, the J end by 0 bases, with 11 bases between. This CDR3 has 14 amino acids. This CDR3 is CASSPRTASYEQYF. The DNA for the CDR3 is TGTGCCAGCAGCCCCCGGACAGCCTCCTACGAGCAGTACTTC.

The chain links TRBV5-1 to TRBJ2-7; 9 nucleotides align to TRBD2. The CDR3 is 15 residues long. Germline CDR1 SGHRS, CDR2 YFSETQ. The J segment lost 0 bases and the V segment lost 2 bases, leaving 3 bases of the junction unmatched. CDR3 sequence (DNA): TGCGCCAGCAGCTTCCTTAGCGGGAGCTCCTACGAGCAGTACTTC. Protein: CASSFLSGSSYEQYF.

The gene calls are TRBV6-1 and TRBJ2-7, with D unresolved. The V gene's germline CDR1 is MNHNS and CDR2 SASEGT. The CDR3 is 11 amino acids. The V end lost 7 bases, the J end lost 3 bases, and 7 bases lay between the germline ends. The CDR3 protein is CASKKNYEQYF. CDR3 nucleotide sequence: TGTGCCAGCAAGAAGAACTACGAGCAGTACTTC.

V usage is TRBV19 and J usage is TRBJ2-3; 7 bases fit TRBD2. Germline CDR1 reads LNHDA; CDR2 reads SQIVND (reference sequence). CDR3 size: 19 residues. Losses at the gene ends were 5 bases for V and 2 bases for J; bases not matched to a gene: 19. In DNA, the CDR3 is TGTGCCAGTAGTCCAAGGACTAGGTGGGTTCTACTCCACACAGATACGCAGTATTTT. Protein: CASSPRTRWVLLHTDTQYF.

The V call is TRBV5-1, the J call TRBJ2-1; D assignment may be TRBD1 or TRBD2 (5 bases each). CDR3 length: 14 residues. Germline V gene lookup returns CDR1 SGHRS and CDR2 YFSETQ. V was cut by 1 base and J by 6 bases, with 11 bases left in between. The CDR3 protein is CASSLMRGFNEQFF. As DNA, the CDR3 is TGCGCCAGCAGCTTGATGAGGGGATTCAATGAGCAGTTCTTC.

The CDR3 region is CASLWGRANTEAFF. The CDR3 DNA follows: TGTGCCAGCTTGTGGGGGAGGGCGAACACTGAAGCTTTCTTT. The V gene is TRBV2, the J gene TRBJ1-1; tentative D call: TRBD1 (5 bases). The ends were cut back, 8 bases at V and 1 base at J, with 14 bases in the middle. This CDR3 is built from 14 residues. Germline V gives CDR1 SNHLY, CDR2 FYNNEI.

This clone has only a few counts. The chain uses TRBV7-6 and TRBJ2-7, with 8 bases matching TRBD1. Germline values: CDR1 SGHVS, CDR2 FNYEAQ. V shed 5 bases, J shed 2 bases, and the junction held 8 bases outside the gene matches. This CDR3 is built from 15 residues. CDR3 in DNA: TGTGCCAGCAGCCTCAGGACAGGGAGCGCCTACGAGCAGTACTTC. It encodes CASSLRTGSAYEQYF.

This chain uses TRBV2 with TRBJ2-7; TRBD1 matches at 8 bases. The germline gives CDR1 SNHLY, CDR2 FYNNEI. CDR3 length equals 15 residues. V lost 4 bases, J lost 0 bases, and 5 bases stayed unmatched. This chain's CDR3 is CASSADRVGSYEQYF. In DNA form, the CDR3 reads TGTGCCAGCAGTGCGGACAGGGTTGGCTCCTACGAGCAGTACTTC.

The CDR3 protein is CAWSGSSGNTIYF. The CDR3, as DNA: TGTGCCTGGAGTGGGAGCTCTGGAAACACCATATATTTT. This sequence joins TRBV30 and TRBJ1-3; D gene ambiguous. The length of the CDR3 is 13 residues. Germline CDR1 and CDR2: GTSNPN and SVGIG (reference sequence). V lost 1 base and J lost 0, with 4 bases in between.

The rearrangement uses TRBV5-8 and TRBJ1-4; D remains unclear. The germline V gene has CDR1 SGHTS and CDR2 YDEGEE. The CDR3 consists of 15 residues. The germline V and J ends were trimmed by 6 bases and 0 bases, with 12 bases remaining between them. In DNA, the CDR3 is TGTGCCAGCAACTCGGGTCTCACAACTAATGAAAAACTGTTTTTT. Translated: CASNSGLTTNEKLFF. The full variable domain, rest sourced from reference TRBV5-8 and TRBJ1-4, is EAGVTQSPTHLIKTRGQQATLRCSPISGHTSVYWYQQALGLGLQFLLWYDEGEERNRGNFPPRFSGRQFPNYSSELNVNALELEDSALYLCASNSGLTTNEKLFFGSGTQLSVL.

This rearrangement joins TRBV7-2 to TRBJ2-1; no definite D call. From germline, CDR1 is SGHTA and CDR2 FQGNSA. V dropped 5 bases and J dropped 11 bases, with 16 bases sitting between them. CDR3 size: 13 residues. DNA for the CDR3: TGTGCCAGCAGCCCCCAACAAACTGGTAAGCAGTTCTTC. Translating gives CASSPQQTGKQFF.

J is TRBJ1-1 and V is TRBV27, with unresolved D. Trimming left V 0 bases short and J 1 base short, with 6 bases between. The CDR3 has 14 residues. Germline loops: CDR1 MNHEY, CDR2 SMNVEV (reference sequence). The CDR3 nucleotides are TGTGCCAGCAGTTTATCGAGCGAGAACACTGAAGCTTTCTTT. Protein product: CASSLSSENTEAFF.

This clone appeared a few times. The chain employs TRBV27 and TRBJ1-5, with 7 bases that match TRBD1. The CDR3 sequence is 15 residues long. Germline loops: CDR1 MNHEY, CDR2 SMNVEV (reference sequence). Trimming cost V 4 bases and J 0 bases; bases outside gene matches: 3. The CDR3 DNA sequence: TGTGCCAGCAGTTCACAGGGGATTAGCAATCAGCCCCAGCATTTT. It is translated as CASSSQGISNQPQHF.

The rearrangement uses TRBV28 and TRBJ1-5; D is uncertain. This CDR3 spans 12 amino acids. Germline V lookup: CDR1 MDHEN, CDR2 SYDVKM. V lost 4 bases and J 5 bases, leaving 6 bases between the germline ends. As DNA, the CDR3 is TGTGCCAGCAGTTACCTACATCAGCCCCAGCATTTT. It is translated as CASSYLHQPQHF.

The chain employs TRBV11-2 and TRBJ2-7; D is unclear. The germline V gene has CDR1 SGHAT and CDR2 FQNNGV. CDR3 length: 14 residues. V gave up 8 bases and J gave up 1 base, with 15 bases separating them. The chain's CDR3 is CASERSDGSYEQYF. CDR3 sequence (DNA): TGTGCCAGCGAGAGGTCCGACGGATCCTACGAGCAGTACTTC.

J is TRBJ1-1 and V is TRBV19; no reliable D call. Trimming cost V 7 bases and J 5 bases, with 14 bases left between them. From germline, CDR1 is LNHDA and CDR2 SQIVND (reference sequence). This CDR3 is 13 amino acids long. Written as DNA, the CDR3 is TGTGCCAGTAAAGCCCGCGGGCGGACTGAAGCTTTCTTT. It encodes CASKARGRTEAFF.

The gene calls are TRBV7-6 and TRBJ2-5; 10 bases are a match to TRBD1. Trimming at V came to 5 bases and at J to 2 bases, leaving 8 bases not matched to a gene. Germline V gene lookup returns CDR1 SGHVS and CDR2 FNYEAQ. The CDR3 length is 16 residues. CDR3 region: CASSARQGAFQETQYF. In DNA, the CDR3 is TGTGCCAGCAGCGCTCGACAGGGGGCCTTTCAAGAGACCCAGTACTTC.

CDR3 nucleotide sequence: TGTGCCAGCAGCTTAGCGGGAGAATCCTACAATGAGCAGTTCTTC. This gives the protein CASSLAGESYNEQFF. The chain couples TRBV11-3 to TRBJ2-1; D is possibly TRBD2 (6 bases). Between the trimmed V and J ends, which lost 1 base and 1 base, there was a span of 8 bases. The V gene's germline CDR1 is SGHNT and CDR2 YENEEA. This CDR3 has 15 amino acids. The full variable domain, its missing parts supplied by reference TRBV11-3 and TRBJ2-1, is EAGVVQSPRYKIIEKKQPVAFWCNPISGHNTLYWYLQNLGQGPELLIRYENEEAVDDSQLPKDRFSAERLKGVDSTLKIQPAELGDSAVYLCASSLAGESYNEQFFGPGTRLTVL.

V usage is TRBV5-1 and J usage is TRBJ1-1; a weak D match, TRBD1 (5 bases). Germline lookup yields CDR1 SGHRS and CDR2 YFSETQ. The CDR3 covers 16 residues. Between the trimmed V and J ends, which lost 0 bases and 1 base, there was a span of 13 bases. CDR3 sequence (DNA): TGCGCCAGCAGCTTGGCTTCGGGGCGGTGGAACACTGAAGCTTTCTTT. Its translation: CASSLASGRWNTEAFF.

The chain uses TRBV7-3 and TRBJ2-7, with D tentatively TRBD2 (6 bases). The CDR3 runs to 13 residues. V lost 2 bases and J 6 bases, leaving 11 bases between the germline ends. CDR1 is SGHTA, CDR2 FQGTGA, per germline. The CDR3 nucleotides read TGTGCCAGCAGCTTAGCGGGAACCTCCGAGCAGTACTTC. It codes for CASSLAGTSEQYF.

V gene TRBV10-3 combines with J gene TRBJ2-7; 9 bases agree with TRBD2. This CDR3 comprises 14 residues. Germline V CDR1 and CDR2: ENHRY, SYGVKD. Trimming took 3 bases from V and 4 from J; bases not matched to a gene: 4. CDR3 residues: CAISDSGRNYEQYF. CDR3 coding DNA: TGTGCCATCAGTGATAGCGGGAGAAATTACGAGCAGTACTTC.